Shown below are 20 T cell receptor beta chains from a single sample sequenced in a study of response to subunit inactivated influenza vaccine. TCRdb re-called the RT-PCR reads through MiXCR, storing one row per CDR3 protein. The table has hundreds of thousands of distinct CDR3 sequences, approximately 7.1% seen once. The sequenced sample was PBMCs from blood, obtained less than 30 months after vaccination. The source of these receptors is a man aged 50-75 years who received an inactivated influenza vaccine.

A word on this clonotype: This clone may be a read error of a much larger clone one base away. The CDR3 region is CGASAGERGEKLFF. CDR3 sequence (DNA): TGCGGTGCTAGTGCCGGGGAAAGAGGTGAAAAACTGTTTTTT. The chain combines TRBV20-1 with TRBJ1-4; D remains unclear. Germline V gene lookup returns CDR1 DFQATT and CDR2 SNEGSKA (reference sequence). The CDR3 length is 14 residues.

The chain is built from TRBV25-1 and TRBJ2-1; 8 bases map to TRBD1. CDR3 length: 15 residues. V lost 5 bases, J lost 2 bases, and 5 bases stayed unmatched. Germline CDR1 and CDR2: MGHDK and SYGVNS. This CDR3 is CASSTQGGTYNEQFF. CDR3 bases: TGTGCCAGCAGTACACAGGGGGGAACCTACAATGAGCAGTTCTTC. Complete variable domain (other parts from reference TRBV25-1 and TRBJ2-1): EADIYQTPRYLVIGTGKKITLECSQTMGHDKMYWYQQDPGMELHLIHYSYGVNSTEKGDLSSESTVSRIRTEHFPLTLESARPSHTSQYLCASSTQGGTYNEQFFGPGTRLTVL.

This clonotype was detected ten times or more. This chain links TRBV20-1 with TRBJ2-7, with TRBD1 as a possible D gene (6 bases). Trimming pared 5 bases from V and 2 bases from J, leaving 13 bases between. The CDR3 sequence is 13 residues long. Per germline, CDR1 DFQATT and CDR2 SNEGSKA (reference sequence). This CDR3 is CSADLQGPYEQYF. DNA of the CDR3: TGCAGTGCTGATCTACAGGGACCCTACGAGCAGTACTTC.

In this sample, this clonotype turned up many times. The chain is built from TRBV20-1 and TRBJ2-5; TRBD2 agrees at 8 bases. The junction had 6 bases not matched to a gene; V was cut back by 4 bases and J by 5 bases. Germline CDR1 reads DFQATT; CDR2 reads SNEGSKA (reference sequence). The CDR3 has 13 residues. The CDR3: CSATFSGSETQYF. In DNA, the CDR3 is TGCAGTGCTACTTTCAGCGGGAGTGAGACCCAGTACTTC.

This clonotype was observed at least ten times. V gene TRBV5-1 combines with J gene TRBJ2-7; 8 bases align to TRBD1. This CDR3 has 14 residues. The germline V gene encodes CDR1 SGHRS and CDR2 YFSETQ. With 4 bases clipped from V and 2 bases from J, the junction kept 5 bases outside the gene matches. The CDR3 region has the DNA TGCGCCAGCAGCAAAGGACAGGGCGCCTACGAGCAGTACTTC. Translated, it gives CASSKGQGAYEQYF.

In its sample, this clonotype was seen a few times. The V gene is TRBV7-9, the J gene TRBJ1-5; 7 bases fit TRBD1. This CDR3 is 16 amino acids long. V was pared by 1 base and J by 3 bases, with 6 bases of the junction left unmatched. Germline CDR1 reads SEHNR; CDR2 reads FQNEAQ (reference sequence). DNA for the CDR3: TGTGCCAGCAGCTTAGATCCGGGACAGAACAATCAGCCCCAGCATTTT. Residues: CASSLDPGQNNQPQHF.

This clonotype showed up just a few times. CDR3 sequence (DNA): TGCAGTGCTAGAGATCCGTATAGCGGGAGGGGGCAGTTCTTC. It is translated as CSARDPYSGRGQFF. The V gene is TRBV20-1, the J gene TRBJ2-1, with 11 bases that match TRBD2. The J segment lost 12 bases and the V segment lost 0 bases, leaving 7 bases of the junction unmatched. Per germline, CDR1 DFQATT and CDR2 SNEGSKA (reference sequence). This CDR3 region has 14 residues.

This clonotype occurred many times. The genes are TRBV4-3 and TRBJ2-3; TRBD2 is a possible D gene (6 bases). Germline lookup yields CDR1 LGHNA and CDR2 YSLEER. CDR3 length: 15 residues. V was pared by 2 bases and J by 2 bases, with 11 bases between. The CDR3 spells CASSQLGGFTDTQYF. The DNA of the CDR3 is TGCGCCAGCAGCCAACTGGGGGGATTCACAGATACGCAGTATTTT.

This clonotype was picked up many times. This chain links TRBV28 with TRBJ2-7; D remains ambiguous. The V gene's germline CDR1 is MDHEN and CDR2 SYDVKM. V shed 2 bases and J shed 0 bases, with 14 bases lying between them. This CDR3 is 16 amino acids long. CDR3 in amino acids: CASSLIFDSPSYEQYF. In DNA, the CDR3 is TGTGCCAGCAGTTTAATCTTCGACTCGCCCTCCTACGAGCAGTACTTC.

This clonotype was detected a few times. This chain uses TRBV29-1 with TRBJ2-4; perhaps D is TRBD1 or TRBD2 (5 bases each). The CDR3 totals 13 residues. Germline V gene sequence: CDR1 SQVTM, CDR2 ANQGSEA. The V and J ends lost 6 bases and 8 bases respectively, with 17 bases between them. CDR3 sequence (DNA): TGCAGCGTGCTGGGGGTTGAGTTAGACATTCAGTACTTC. This translates into CSVLGVELDIQYF.

V is TRBV7-2 and J is TRBJ1-6; 7 nucleotides align to TRBD1. The CDR3 has 16 amino acids. Trimming cost V 3 bases and J 7 bases; bases outside gene matches: 9. Looked up from germline, CDR1 is SGHTA and CDR2 is FQGNSA. The CDR3 sequence is CASSLGGGMRNSPLHF. The CDR3 DNA follows: TGTGCCAGCAGCTTGGGAGGGGGCATGAGAAATTCACCCCTCCACTTT.

This clonotype was seen many times. This rearrangement joins TRBV6-5 to TRBJ1-3; D possibly corresponds to TRBD1 (6 bases). The CDR3 contains 18 residues. Germline lookup yields CDR1 MNHEY and CDR2 SVGAGI. Between the trimmed V and J ends, which lost 2 bases and 0 bases, there was a span of 17 bases. The CDR3 spells CASSYPTTGTSSGNTIYF. As DNA, the CDR3 is TGTGCCAGCAGTTACCCTACGACAGGAACTAGCTCTGGAAACACCATATATTTT.

This clonotype was found many times. The chain links TRBV5-1 to TRBJ2-7, with D perhaps matching TRBD2 (6 bases). There are 16 residues in the CDR3. Trimming stripped 4 bases from V and 5 bases from J, with 22 bases between. Germline V gives CDR1 SGHRS, CDR2 YFSETQ. The CDR3 bases are TGCGCCAGCAGCCCAAGGCCCCGGGGGTCTGTCAACGAGCAGTACTTC. Translating gives CASSPRPRGSVNEQYF.

The chain carries TRBV20-1 and TRBJ2-5; 7 positions agree with TRBD2. With V trimmed by 5 bases and J by 5 bases, 11 bases remained unmatched. CDR1 DFQATT and CDR2 SNEGSKA come from the germline V gene (reference sequence). The CDR3 totals 14 residues. Written as DNA, the CDR3 is TGCAGTGCTGGGATGGCGCGGGAGATGGAGACCCAGTACTTC. Protein product: CSAGMAREMETQYF.

The J gene is TRBJ2-2, the V gene TRBV12-3 or TRBV12-4; tentatively, D is TRBD1 (5 bases). V lost 1 base to trimming and J lost 8 bases, with 17 bases between them. The CDR3 spans 16 residues. In nucleotides, the CDR3 is TGTGCCAGCAGTTTAGTGCCTGGCAGGGCCAGGGGGGAGCTGTTTTTT. It specifies CASSLVPGRARGELFF.

In this sample, this clonotype turned up many times. This chain links TRBV6-1 with TRBJ2-2; unclear D gene. Trimming pared 5 bases from V and 1 base from J, leaving 14 bases between. The CDR3 has 16 amino acids. Germline CDR1 and CDR2: MNHNS and SASEGT. CDR3 sequence: CASSPNGQKNTGELFF. The CDR3 DNA sequence: TGTGCCAGCAGTCCCAACGGGCAGAAGAACACCGGGGAGCTGTTTTTT.

This sequence joins TRBV28 and TRBJ2-3; a weak D match, TRBD1 (7 bases). V lost 5 bases, J lost 4 bases, and 13 bases lay in between. Germline loops: CDR1 MDHEN, CDR2 SYDVKM. The CDR3 consists of 14 residues. The CDR3 DNA is TGTGCCAGCAGTCCAGGGGGGAGCTCAGATACGCAGTATTTT. It encodes CASSPGGSSDTQYF.

This clonotype has only a few counts. This chain joins TRBV5-1 and TRBJ2-4; 7 bases line up with TRBD1. The V gene's germline CDR1 is SGHRS and CDR2 YFSETQ. After removal of 4 bases from V and 4 bases from J, the junction contained 2 bases not matched to a gene. This CDR3 region has 13 residues. This CDR3 is CASSGDSKNIQYF. CDR3 DNA sequence: TGCGCCAGCAGCGGGGACAGTAAAAACATTCAGTACTTC.

This clonotype was observed at least ten times. The chain joins TRBV6-5 to TRBJ2-7, with TRBD2 matching over 8 bases. Trimming at V came to 0 bases and at J to 2 bases, leaving 6 bases not matched to a gene. This CDR3 contains 16 residues. Germline lookup yields CDR1 MNHEY and CDR2 SVGAGI. CDR3 bases: TGTGCCAGCAGTTACTCAGGAACTAGCGGCGCCTACGAGCAGTACTTC. The encoded protein is CASSYSGTSGAYEQYF.

Details on this clonotype: One end of the junction varies from germline; a read error may be responsible. The chain uses TRBV28 and TRBJ1-4; no reliable D call. The germline V gene has CDR1 MDHEN and CDR2 SYDVKM. The CDR3 runs to 19 residues. The CDR3 bases are TGTGCCAGCAGTTCCCCCTTCCGCAAGCAAATTGCAACTAATGATAAACTGTTTTTT. Protein: CASSSPFRKQIATNDKLFF.